This passage covers 18 T cell receptor beta chains from one sample sequenced in a study of blood T cell repertoires in COVID-19. The protocol was immunoSEQ multiplex PCR, while the TCRdb copy is restricted to in-frame clones and leaves out a portion. Here the sample spans fewer than 300,000 clones, 80% to 95% being singletons. The sequenced sample consisted of peripheral blood. The receptors were gathered from a person aged 18-35 years with COVID-19, enrolled during active disease.

A note on this clone: Other DNA sequences in this sample translate to the same CDR3. The chain is built from TRBV28 and TRBJ2-2, with 7 bases identical to TRBD2. V was pared by 5 bases and J by 2 bases, with 5 bases of the junction left unmatched. Looked up from germline, CDR1 is MDHEN and CDR2 is SYDVKM. The CDR3 has 15 residues. The CDR3 nucleotides read TGTGCCAGCAGTCCTAGCGGAAGAAACACCGGGGAGCTGTTTTTT. It codes for CASSPSGRNTGELFF.

The chain is built from TRBV9 and TRBJ2-1; TRBD2 matches at 7 bases. Germline V gene data show CDR1 as SGDLS and CDR2 as YYNGEE. V was pared by 3 bases and J by 5 bases, with 5 bases of the junction left unmatched. The CDR3 is made up of 14 amino acids. The CDR3 here is CASSAGGSDNEQFF. CDR3 DNA sequence: TGTGCCAGCAGCGCGGGCGGGAGCGACAATGAGCAGTTCTTC.

V is TRBV7-9 and J is TRBJ1-3; 7 nucleotides align to TRBD1. Per the germline V gene, CDR1 is SEHNR and CDR2 is FQNEAQ (reference sequence). V was pared by 4 bases and J by 0 bases, with 12 bases of the junction left unmatched. The CDR3 is 18 residues long. The CDR3 coding sequence is TGTGCCAGCAGCTCGCTCCGGGACAGCCTAGACTCTGGAAACACCATATATTTT. Translation gives CASSSLRDSLDSGNTIYF.

The chain uses TRBV7-6 and TRBJ2-7; a weak D match, TRBD1 (7 bases). Germline assignment: CDR1 SGHVS and CDR2 FNYEAQ. V gave up 6 bases and J gave up 7 bases, with 16 bases separating them. The CDR3 covers 13 residues. The CDR3 reads CASSWSGGGEQYF. As DNA, the CDR3 is TGTGCCAGCAGTTGGTCAGGGGGAGGTGAGCAGTACTTC.

This clone occurred once. The chain is built from TRBV5-6 and TRBJ2-7; 8 nucleotides line up with TRBD2. Germline lookup yields CDR1 SGHDT and CDR2 YYEEEE. The CDR3 loop spans 13 amino acids. The V gene end was trimmed by 5 bases and the J gene end by 0 bases; junction bases not matched to a gene: 1. The CDR3 DNA is TGTGCCAGCAGGACTAGCGACTCCTACGAGCAGTACTTC. This encodes CASRTSDSYEQYF.

This clone was found a few times. This rearrangement joins TRBV5-1 to TRBJ2-2; possibly TRBD2 for D (5 bases). This CDR3 contains 15 residues. Germline CDR1 reads SGHRS; CDR2 reads YFSETQ. V lost 1 base and J 0 bases, leaving 7 bases between the germline ends. CDR3 coding DNA: TGCGCCAGCAGCTTGCGAGCGGCGAACACCGGGGAGCTGTTTTTT. Translating gives CASSLRAANTGELFF.

The chain combines TRBV29-1 with TRBJ1-1, with a tentative D call TRBD1 (5 bases). V shed 6 bases and J shed 3 bases, with 11 bases lying between them. Germline V gives CDR1 SQVTM, CDR2 ANQGSEA. CDR3 length equals 12 residues. The CDR3 region has the DNA TGCAGCGTCGTGGGGGAGGACACTGAAGCTTTCTTT. This gives the protein CSVVGEDTEAFF. Full variable domain (outside the CDR3, taken from reference TRBV29-1 and TRBJ1-1): SAVISQKPSRDICQRGTSLTIQCQVDSQVTMMFWYRQQPGQSLTLIATANQGSEATYESGFVIDKFPISRPNLTFSTLTVSNMSPEDSSIYLCSVVGEDTEAFFGQGTRLTVV.

Remarks on this clone: This sample also contains other DNA sequences that code for the same CDR3. The CDR3 spells CASSPRNYGYTF. CDR3 coding DNA: TGTGCCAGCAGCCCGCGAAACTATGGCTACACCTTC. The chain has TRBV12-3 or TRBV12-4 and TRBJ1-2; the D is unclear. The CDR3 contains 12 residues. Trimming left V 6 bases short and J 2 bases short, with 7 bases between.

This clone occurred once. Lacking the conserved final phenylalanine or tryptophan, this CDR3 likely reflects a read error. The DNA is left out, because the CDR3 cannot be placed on it with certainty; the CDR3 is given as TCRdb lists it. The chain combines TRBV19 with TRBJ1-1; the tabulated D call, TRBD1, remains unverified against the DNA. The CDR3 is 12 amino acids long, termini counted. CDR1 LNHDA and CDR2 SQIVND come from the germline V gene (reference sequence). Here the CDR3 reads CASRDRGPACHR.

The V and J genes are TRBV6-5 and TRBJ1-1; 7 nucleotides agree with TRBD1. The CDR3 is 16 residues long. J lost 1 base, V lost 0 bases, and 5 bases had no gene match. Germline CDR1 and CDR2: MNHEY and SVGAGI. The CDR3 is CASSYSRGPPNTEAFF. The CDR3 DNA reads TGTGCCAGCAGTTACTCGAGGGGGCCACCGAACACTGAAGCTTTCTTT.

This chain connects TRBV30 to TRBJ2-1, with 10 bases lining up with TRBD2. After removal of 7 bases from V and 2 bases from J, the junction contained 11 bases not matched to a gene. The germline V gene has CDR1 GTSNPN and CDR2 SVGIG (reference sequence). The CDR3 loop spans 16 amino acids. CDR3 in amino acids: CASTSGTIGAYNEQFF. The CDR3 DNA follows: TGTGCCTCTACTAGCGGGACTATCGGCGCCTACAATGAGCAGTTCTTC.

This clone was counted between two and nine times. The V call is TRBV4-2, the J call TRBJ2-6; perhaps TRBD1 as D (5 bases). Trimming left V 5 bases short and J 1 base short, with 12 bases between. CDR1 is LGHNA, CDR2 YNFKEQ, per germline. CDR3 length: 16 amino acids. The CDR3 coding sequence is TGTGCCAGCAGCTCAAAGCAGGGATCTGGGGCCAACGTCCTGACTTTC. It specifies CASSSKQGSGANVLTF.

The J gene is TRBJ2-7, the V gene TRBV9; 11 bases agree with TRBD2. The CDR3 consists of 16 residues. V was clipped by 3 bases and J by 2 bases; unmatched bases: 7. Germline V gene data show CDR1 as SGDLS and CDR2 as YYNGEE. CDR3 protein: CASSGRATSGTYEQYF. CDR3 bases: TGTGCCAGCAGCGGGAGGGCGACTAGCGGGACCTACGAGCAGTACTTC.

This clone has just one count. The chain carries TRBV10-3 and TRBJ1-3, with unresolved D. The length of the CDR3 is 14 residues. Per germline, CDR1 ENHRY and CDR2 SYGVKD. Trimming cost V 4 bases and J 4 bases, with 11 bases left between them. The CDR3 nucleotides are TGTGCCATCAGTGCAATTGGAGAGGGAAACACCATATATTTT. Residues: CAISAIGEGNTIYF.

The chain employs TRBV29-1 and TRBJ1-6; D might be TRBD1 (6 bases). Germline V gene lookup returns CDR1 SQVTM and CDR2 ANQGSEA. V lost 8 bases and J 7 bases, leaving 12 bases between the germline ends. This CDR3 has 12 amino acids. Written as DNA, the CDR3 is TGCAGCTACAGGGTAGGGAATTCACCCCTCCACTTT. Translation: CSYRVGNSPLHF.

With respect to this clone: A read error may produce the germline difference seen at one junction end. The chain is built from TRBV27 and TRBJ2-5; tentative D call: TRBD2 (5 bases). The germline gives CDR1 MNHEY, CDR2 SMNVEV (reference sequence). This CDR3 spans 11 amino acids. The CDR3 is CASSLRESQYF. In DNA form, the CDR3 reads TGTGCCAGCAGTTTAAGGGAGAGCCAGTACTTC.

V gene TRBV20-1 combines with J gene TRBJ2-7; no definite D call. CDR3 length: 11 amino acids. Germline loops: CDR1 DFQATT, CDR2 SNEGSKA (reference sequence). V was shortened by 5 bases and J by 8 bases, with 13 bases between the two germline ends. The CDR3 coding sequence is TGCAGTGCTCCGTTTCAGGCAAAGCAGTACTTC. Translated, it gives CSAPFQAKQYF.

The J gene is TRBJ1-6, the V gene TRBV3-1 (or the pseudogene TRBV3-2); D gene unclear. The V end was cut by 0 bases, the J end by 5 bases, with 8 bases between. There are 15 residues in the CDR3. Germline V gives CDR1 LGHDT, CDR2 YNNKEL (reference sequence). The DNA for the CDR3 is TGTGCCAGCAGCCAAGATGGAGTCAATAATTCACCCCTCCACTTT. It encodes CASSQDGVNNSPLHF.